The clone carrying this T cell receptor beta chain was observed a handful of times. Its antigen remains unidentified. The same CDR3 can be traced to other DNA sequences in this sample. The data are from a study of T cell responses to AZD1222 COVID-19 vaccine. TCRdb keeps only in-frame clones here, not all; method: immunoSEQ multiplex PCR. The table shows tens of thousands of clones, with 60% to 85% occurring only once. General observations from the study: After two AZD1222 doses, spike-specific TCR breadth and depth rose versus day 0. Among those given AZD1222, only 6 or 7 were seropositive at baseline.

V was cut by 1 base and J by 7 bases, with 11 bases left in between. In germline, CDR1 is SEHNR, CDR2 FQNEAQ (reference sequence). The CDR3 length is 14 residues. The origin of this receptor is an adult who received the AZD1222 COVID-19 vaccine. The gene calls are TRBV7-9 and TRBJ2-1; D is perhaps TRBD2 (5 bases). This material consisted of peripheral blood, taken 28 days after the second AZD1222 dose. CDR3 in DNA: TGTGCCAGCAGCTTAGGAGGGTTCGGGAATGAGCAGTTCTTC. It is translated as CASSLGGFGNEQFF.